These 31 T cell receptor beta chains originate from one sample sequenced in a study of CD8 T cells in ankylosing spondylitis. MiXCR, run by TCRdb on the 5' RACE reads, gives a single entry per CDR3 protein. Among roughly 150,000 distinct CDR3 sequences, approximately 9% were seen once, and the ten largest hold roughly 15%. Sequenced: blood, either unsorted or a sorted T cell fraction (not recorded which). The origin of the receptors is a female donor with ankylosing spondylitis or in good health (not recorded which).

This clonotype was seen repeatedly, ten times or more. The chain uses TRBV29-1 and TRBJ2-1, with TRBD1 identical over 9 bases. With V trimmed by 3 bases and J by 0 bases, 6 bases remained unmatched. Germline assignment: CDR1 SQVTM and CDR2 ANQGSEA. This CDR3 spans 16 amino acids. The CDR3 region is CSVEGTDRGSYNEQFF. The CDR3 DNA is TGCAGCGTTGAGGGTACGGACAGGGGCTCCTACAATGAGCAGTTCTTC.

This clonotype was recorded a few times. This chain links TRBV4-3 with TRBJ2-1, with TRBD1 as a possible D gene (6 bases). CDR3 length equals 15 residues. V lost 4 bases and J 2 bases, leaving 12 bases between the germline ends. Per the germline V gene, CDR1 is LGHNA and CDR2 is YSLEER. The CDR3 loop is CASSPGHTTYNEQFF. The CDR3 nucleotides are TGCGCCAGCAGCCCGGGACATACGACCTACAATGAGCAGTTCTTC.

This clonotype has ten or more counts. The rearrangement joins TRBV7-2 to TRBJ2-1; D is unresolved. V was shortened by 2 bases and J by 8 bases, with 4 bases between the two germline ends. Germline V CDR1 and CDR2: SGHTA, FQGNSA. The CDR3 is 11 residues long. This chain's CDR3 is CASSLKYEQFF. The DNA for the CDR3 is TGTGCCAGCAGCTTAAAGTATGAGCAGTTCTTC.

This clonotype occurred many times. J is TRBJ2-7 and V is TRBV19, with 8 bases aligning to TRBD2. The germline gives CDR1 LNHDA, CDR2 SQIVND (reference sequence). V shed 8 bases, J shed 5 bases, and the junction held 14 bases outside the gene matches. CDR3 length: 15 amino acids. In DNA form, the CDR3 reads TGTGCCAGTTCTACGCCGGGACTAGGAATTGACGAGCAGTACTTC. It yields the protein CASSTPGLGIDEQYF.

As DNA, the CDR3 is TGTGCCATCAGGGGACAGACTTCTTTGAACACTGAAGCTTTCTTT. Translating gives CAIRGQTSLNTEAFF. The rearrangement joins TRBV10-3 to TRBJ1-1; TRBD1 agrees at 7 bases. The junction had 7 bases not matched to a gene; V was cut back by 6 bases and J by 0 bases. From germline, CDR1 is ENHRY and CDR2 SYGVKD. The CDR3 is 15 amino acids.

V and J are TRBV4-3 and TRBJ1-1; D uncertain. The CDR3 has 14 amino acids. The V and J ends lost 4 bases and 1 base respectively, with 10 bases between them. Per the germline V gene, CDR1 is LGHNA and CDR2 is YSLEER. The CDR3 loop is CASSRRGSNTEAFF. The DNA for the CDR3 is TGCGCCAGCAGCCGGCGGGGTTCGAACACTGAAGCTTTCTTT.

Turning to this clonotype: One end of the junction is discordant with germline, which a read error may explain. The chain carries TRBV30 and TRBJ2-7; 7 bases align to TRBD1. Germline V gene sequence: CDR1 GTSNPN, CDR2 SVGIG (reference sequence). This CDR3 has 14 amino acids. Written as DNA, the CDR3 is TGTGCCTGGAGTAGGGACAGTAACTCCTACGAGCGGTACTTC. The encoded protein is CAWSRDSNSYERYF. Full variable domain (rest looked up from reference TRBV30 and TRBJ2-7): SQTIHQWPATLVQPVGSPLSLECTVEGTSNPNLYWYRQAAGRGLQLLFYSVGIGQISSEVPQNLSASRPQDRQFILSSKKLLLSDSGFYLCAWSRDSNSYERYFGPGTRLTVT.

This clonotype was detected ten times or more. The CDR3 DNA is TGTGCCAGCATGCTTGGGACAGGGGATCTTAGGGGCTACACCTTC. Protein: CASMLGTGDLRGYTF. The rearrangement uses TRBV6-1 and TRBJ1-2; TRBD1 agrees at 10 bases. Germline V gene data show CDR1 as MNHNS and CDR2 as SASEGT. The junction had 13 bases not matched to a gene; V was cut back by 7 bases and J by 8 bases. This CDR3 is 15 amino acids long.

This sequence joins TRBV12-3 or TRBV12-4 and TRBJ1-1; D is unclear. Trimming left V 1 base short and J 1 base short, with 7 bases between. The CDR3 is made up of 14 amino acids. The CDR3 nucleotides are TGTGCCAGCAGTTTAGGGTATGGGAACACTGAAGCTTTCTTT. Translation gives CASSLGYGNTEAFF.

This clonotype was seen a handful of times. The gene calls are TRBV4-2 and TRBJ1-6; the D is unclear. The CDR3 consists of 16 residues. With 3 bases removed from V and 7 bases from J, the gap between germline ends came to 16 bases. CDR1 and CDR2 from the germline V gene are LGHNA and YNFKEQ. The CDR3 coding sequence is TGTGCCAGCAGCCAGGGTCAGGCTCTGGGAAATTCACCCCTCCACTTT. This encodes CASSQGQALGNSPLHF.

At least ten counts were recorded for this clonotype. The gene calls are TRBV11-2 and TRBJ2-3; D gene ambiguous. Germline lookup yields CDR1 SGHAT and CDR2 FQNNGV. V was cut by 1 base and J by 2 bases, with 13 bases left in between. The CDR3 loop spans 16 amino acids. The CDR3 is CASSLVRSRSTDTQYF. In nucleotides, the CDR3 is TGTGCCAGCAGCTTAGTACGCTCCCGGTCCACAGATACGCAGTATTTT.

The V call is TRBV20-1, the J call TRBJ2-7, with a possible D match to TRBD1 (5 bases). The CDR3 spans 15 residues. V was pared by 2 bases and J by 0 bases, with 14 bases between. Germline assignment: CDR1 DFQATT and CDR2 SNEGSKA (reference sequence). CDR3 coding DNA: TGCAGTGCTAGAAGGCTCGCAGACAGCTCCTACGAGCAGTACTTC. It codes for CSARRLADSSYEQYF.

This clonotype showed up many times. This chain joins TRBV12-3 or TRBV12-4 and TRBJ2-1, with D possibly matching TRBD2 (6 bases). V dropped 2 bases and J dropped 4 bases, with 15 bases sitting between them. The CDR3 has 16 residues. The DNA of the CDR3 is TGTGCCAGCAGTTTACCCCGGGAGTCCCGATACAATGAGCAGTTCTTC. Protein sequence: CASSLPRESRYNEQFF.

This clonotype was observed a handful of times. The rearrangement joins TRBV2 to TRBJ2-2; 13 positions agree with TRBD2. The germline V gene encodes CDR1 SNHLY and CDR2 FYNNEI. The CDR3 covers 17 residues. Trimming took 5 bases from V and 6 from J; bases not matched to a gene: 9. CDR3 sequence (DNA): TGTGCCAGCAGTTTAGGACTAGCGGGGGTCTTATCCGGGGAGCTGTTTTTT. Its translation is CASSLGLAGVLSGELFF.

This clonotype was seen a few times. CDR3 sequence: CASREGAGSSYEQYF. CDR3 sequence (DNA): TGTGCCAGCAGGGAGGGGGCAGGGAGCTCCTACGAGCAGTACTTC. The gene calls are TRBV21-1 and TRBJ2-7; TRBD1, as called in the table, went unchecked against the DNA. TRBV21-1 is a documented pseudogene. The CDR3 totals 15 residues.

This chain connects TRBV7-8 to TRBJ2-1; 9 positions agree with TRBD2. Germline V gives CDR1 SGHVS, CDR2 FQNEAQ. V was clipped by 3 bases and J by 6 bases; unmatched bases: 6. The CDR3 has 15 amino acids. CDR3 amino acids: CASSFLAGEFNEQFF. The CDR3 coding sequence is TGTGCCAGCAGCTTCTTAGCGGGAGAATTCAATGAGCAGTTCTTC.

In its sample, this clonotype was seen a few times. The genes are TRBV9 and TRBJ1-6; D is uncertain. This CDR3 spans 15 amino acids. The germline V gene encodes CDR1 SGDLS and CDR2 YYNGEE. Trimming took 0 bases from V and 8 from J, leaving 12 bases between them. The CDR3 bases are TGTGCCAGCAGCGTAGGAGGAGGTTTGCATTCACCCCTCCACTTT. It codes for CASSVGGGLHSPLHF.

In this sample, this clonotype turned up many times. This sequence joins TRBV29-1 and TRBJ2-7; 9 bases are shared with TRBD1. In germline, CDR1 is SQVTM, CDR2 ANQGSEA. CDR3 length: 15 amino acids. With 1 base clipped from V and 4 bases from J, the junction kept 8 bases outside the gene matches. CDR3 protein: CSVEAPDRGYYEQYF. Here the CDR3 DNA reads TGCAGCGTTGAAGCCCCCGACAGGGGGTATTACGAGCAGTACTTC.

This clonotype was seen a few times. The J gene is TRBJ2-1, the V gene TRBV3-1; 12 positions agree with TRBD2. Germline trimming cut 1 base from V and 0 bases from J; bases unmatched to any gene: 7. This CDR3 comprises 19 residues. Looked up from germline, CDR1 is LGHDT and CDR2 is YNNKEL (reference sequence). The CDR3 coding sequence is TGTGCCAGCAGCCAAGTTTCGACTAGCGGGAGTTTCTCCTACAATGAGCAGTTCTTC. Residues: CASSQVSTSGSFSYNEQFF.

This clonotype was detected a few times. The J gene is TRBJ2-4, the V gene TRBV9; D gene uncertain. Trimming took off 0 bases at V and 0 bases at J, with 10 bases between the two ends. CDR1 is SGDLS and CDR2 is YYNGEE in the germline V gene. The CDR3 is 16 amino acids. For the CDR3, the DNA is TGTGCCAGCAGCGTAGGGGATACTCTAGCCAAAAACATTCAGTACTTC. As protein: CASSVGDTLAKNIQYF.

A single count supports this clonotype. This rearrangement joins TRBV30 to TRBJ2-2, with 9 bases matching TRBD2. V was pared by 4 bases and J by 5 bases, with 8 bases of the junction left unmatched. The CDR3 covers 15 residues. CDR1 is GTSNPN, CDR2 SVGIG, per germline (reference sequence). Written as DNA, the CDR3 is TGTGCCTGGACCGTCCTAAGCGGGGGGACCGGGGAGCTGTTTTTT. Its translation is CAWTVLSGGTGELFF.

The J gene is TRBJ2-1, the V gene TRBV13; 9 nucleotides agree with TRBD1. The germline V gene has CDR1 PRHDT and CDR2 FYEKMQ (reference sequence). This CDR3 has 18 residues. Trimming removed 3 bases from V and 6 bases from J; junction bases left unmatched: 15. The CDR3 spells CASSFTPYRTGEPNEQFF. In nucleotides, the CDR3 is TGTGCCAGCAGCTTTACTCCTTATCGGACAGGGGAACCCAATGAGCAGTTCTTC.

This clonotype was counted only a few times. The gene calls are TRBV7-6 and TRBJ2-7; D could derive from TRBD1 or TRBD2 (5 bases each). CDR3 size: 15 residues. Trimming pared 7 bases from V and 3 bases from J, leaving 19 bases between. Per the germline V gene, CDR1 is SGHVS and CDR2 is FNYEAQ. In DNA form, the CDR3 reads TGTGCCAGCATGCACTTCGGGACCGATAACTACGAGCAGTACTTC. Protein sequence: CASMHFGTDNYEQYF.

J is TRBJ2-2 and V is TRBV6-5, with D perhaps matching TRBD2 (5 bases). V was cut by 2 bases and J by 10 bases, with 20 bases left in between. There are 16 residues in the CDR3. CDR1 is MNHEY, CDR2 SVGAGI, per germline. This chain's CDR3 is CASSYGHLATLAELFF. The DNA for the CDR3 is TGTGCCAGCAGTTACGGCCATCTAGCTACCCTCGCGGAGCTGTTTTTT.

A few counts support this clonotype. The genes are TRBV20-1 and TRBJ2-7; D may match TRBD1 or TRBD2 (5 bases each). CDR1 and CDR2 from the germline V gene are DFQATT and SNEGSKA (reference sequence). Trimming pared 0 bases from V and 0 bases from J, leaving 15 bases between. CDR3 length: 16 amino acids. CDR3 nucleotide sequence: TGCAGTGCTAGAGATTGGGGCAGGGACCCCTCCTACGAGCAGTACTTC. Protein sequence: CSARDWGRDPSYEQYF.

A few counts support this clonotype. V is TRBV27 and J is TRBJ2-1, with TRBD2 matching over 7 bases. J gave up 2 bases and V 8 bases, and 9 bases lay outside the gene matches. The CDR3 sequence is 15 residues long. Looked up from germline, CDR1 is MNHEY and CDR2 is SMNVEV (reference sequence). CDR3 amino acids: CASQVAGATYNEQFF. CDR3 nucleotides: TGTGCCAGCCAGGTGGCGGGAGCGACCTACAATGAGCAGTTCTTC.

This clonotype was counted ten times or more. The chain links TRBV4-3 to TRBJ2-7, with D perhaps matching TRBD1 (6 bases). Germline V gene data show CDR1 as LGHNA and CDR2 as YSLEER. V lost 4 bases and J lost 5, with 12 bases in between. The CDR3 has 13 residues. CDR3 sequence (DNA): TGCGCCAGCAGCCGGGGGCGAGTTGACGAGCAGTACTTC. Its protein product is CASSRGRVDEQYF.

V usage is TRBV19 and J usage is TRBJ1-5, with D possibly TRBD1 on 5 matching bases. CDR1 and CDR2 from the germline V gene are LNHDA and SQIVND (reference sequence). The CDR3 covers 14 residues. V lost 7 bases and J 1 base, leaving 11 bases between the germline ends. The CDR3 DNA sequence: TGTGCCAGTATATCGGGGGGGAGCAATCAGCCCCAGCATTTT. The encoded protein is CASISGGSNQPQHF.

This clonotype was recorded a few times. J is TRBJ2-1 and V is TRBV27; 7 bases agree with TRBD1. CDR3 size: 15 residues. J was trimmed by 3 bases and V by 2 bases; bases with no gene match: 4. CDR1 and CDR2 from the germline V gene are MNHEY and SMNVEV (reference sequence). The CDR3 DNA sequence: TGTGCCAGCAGTTTAGGGACAGCCCACTACAATGAGCAGTTCTTC. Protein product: CASSLGTAHYNEQFF.

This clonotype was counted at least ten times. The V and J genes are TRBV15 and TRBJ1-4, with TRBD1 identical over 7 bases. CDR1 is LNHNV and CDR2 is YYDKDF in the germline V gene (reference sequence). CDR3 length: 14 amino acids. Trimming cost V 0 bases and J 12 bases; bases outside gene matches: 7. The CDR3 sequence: CATSRDHTGVELFF. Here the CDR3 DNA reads TGTGCCACCAGCAGAGATCATACAGGGGTGGAACTGTTTTTT.

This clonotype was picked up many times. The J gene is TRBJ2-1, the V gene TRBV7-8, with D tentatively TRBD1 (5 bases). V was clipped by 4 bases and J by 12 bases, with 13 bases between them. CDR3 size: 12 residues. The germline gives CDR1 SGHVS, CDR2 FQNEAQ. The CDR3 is CASSSIQVGQFF. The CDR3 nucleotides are TGTGCCAGCAGCTCCATACAGGTCGGGCAGTTCTTC.